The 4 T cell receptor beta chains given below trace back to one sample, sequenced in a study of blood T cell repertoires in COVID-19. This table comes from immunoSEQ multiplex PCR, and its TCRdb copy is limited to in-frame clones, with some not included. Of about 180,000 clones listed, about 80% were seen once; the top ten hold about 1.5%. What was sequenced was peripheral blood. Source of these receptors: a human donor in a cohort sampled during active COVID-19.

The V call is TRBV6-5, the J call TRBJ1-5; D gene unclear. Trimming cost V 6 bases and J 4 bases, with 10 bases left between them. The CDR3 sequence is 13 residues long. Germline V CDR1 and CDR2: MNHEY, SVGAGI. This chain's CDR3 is CASRDLLNQPQHF. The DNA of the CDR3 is TGTGCCAGCAGGGACTTATTAAATCAGCCCCAGCATTTT.

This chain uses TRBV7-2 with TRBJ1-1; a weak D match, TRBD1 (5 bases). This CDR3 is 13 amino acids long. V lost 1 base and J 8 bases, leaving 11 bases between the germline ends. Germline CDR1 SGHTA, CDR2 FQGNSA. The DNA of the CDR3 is TGTGCCAGCAGCTTAGATTTGGGGCTAGAAGCTTTCTTT. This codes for CASSLDLGLEAFF.

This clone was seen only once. DNA of the CDR3: TGCGCCAGCAGCTTACAGCCGCCGAACACTGAAGCTTTCTTT. Translating it yields CASSLQPPNTEAFF. The chain recombines TRBV5-1 with TRBJ1-1; D not resolved. Trimming took 2 bases from V and 1 from J, leaving 9 bases between them. The germline V gene encodes CDR1 SGHRS and CDR2 YFSETQ. This CDR3 comprises 14 residues.

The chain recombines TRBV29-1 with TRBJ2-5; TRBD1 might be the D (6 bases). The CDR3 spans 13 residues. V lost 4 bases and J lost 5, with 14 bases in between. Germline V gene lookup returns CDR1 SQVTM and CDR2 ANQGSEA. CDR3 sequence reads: CSVGKQGFETQYF. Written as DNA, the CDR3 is TGCAGCGTTGGAAAACAGGGTTTTGAGACCCAGTACTTC.